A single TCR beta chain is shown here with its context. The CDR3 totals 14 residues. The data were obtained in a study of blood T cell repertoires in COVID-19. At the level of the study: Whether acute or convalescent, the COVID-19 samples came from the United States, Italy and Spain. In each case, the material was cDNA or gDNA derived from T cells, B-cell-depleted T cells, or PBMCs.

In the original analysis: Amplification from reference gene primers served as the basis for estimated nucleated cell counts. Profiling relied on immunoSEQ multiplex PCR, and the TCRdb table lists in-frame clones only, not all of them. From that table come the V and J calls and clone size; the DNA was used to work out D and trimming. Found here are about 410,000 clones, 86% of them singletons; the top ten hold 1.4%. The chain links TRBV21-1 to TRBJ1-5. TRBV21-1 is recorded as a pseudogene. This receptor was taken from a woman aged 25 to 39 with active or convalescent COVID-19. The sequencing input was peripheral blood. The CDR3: CASSKALGNQPQHF. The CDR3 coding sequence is TGTGCCAGCAGCAAAGCGCTCGGGAATCAGCCCCAGCATTTT.